The 2 T cell receptor beta chains listed next were all sequenced from one sample in a study of Graves' ophthalmopathy and Graves' hyperthyroidism (dated by TCRdb to the late 2010s). The sequencer listed for this sample is Illumina HiSeq 2000. TCR beta CDR3 regions were amplified from RNA transcripts for repertoire sequencing. A first-round RT-PCR used HTBI primers with the Qiagen OneStep RT-PCR kit, followed by a second-round multiplex PCR, size selection and purification. The raw public data were reprocessed by TCRdb itself: fastp quality trimming at Q25, MiXCR clonotype calling, in-frame beta chains only. Under each unique CDR3 protein, matching rows form one entry showing the most common genes and DNA. The sample table holds about 620,000 distinct CDR3 sequences, of which 22% were seen once. The ten biggest clones cover around 6.9% of the sample. Source material: peripheral blood. The receptors come from a woman between 18 and 29 years old with stable Graves' hyperthyroidism. Some clones in this sample may be carry-over from other donors' samples. Donor details come from another sample of the same person, matched by shared clones.

V gene TRBV6-1 combines with J gene TRBJ2-7, with no clear D. The CDR3 runs to 15 residues. Trimming took off 3 bases at V and 2 bases at J, with 14 bases between the two ends. CDR1 and CDR2 from the germline V gene are MNHNS and SASEGT. This CDR3 reads CASSDYLGGPYEQYF. In nucleotides, the CDR3 is TGTGCCAGCAGTGACTATCTCGGCGGACCCTACGAGCAGTACTTC.

The sample holds many counts of this clonotype. The rearrangement links TRBV6-5 to TRBJ1-6; D may be TRBD1 (6 bases). Germline values: CDR1 MNHEY, CDR2 SVGAGI. The CDR3 is 16 amino acids. Between the trimmed V and J ends, which lost 0 bases and 7 bases, there was a span of 13 bases. Here the CDR3 DNA reads TGTGCCAGCAGTTACTCGATCCGACAGGAAAATTCACCCCTCCACTTT. Amino acids: CASSYSIRQENSPLHF.